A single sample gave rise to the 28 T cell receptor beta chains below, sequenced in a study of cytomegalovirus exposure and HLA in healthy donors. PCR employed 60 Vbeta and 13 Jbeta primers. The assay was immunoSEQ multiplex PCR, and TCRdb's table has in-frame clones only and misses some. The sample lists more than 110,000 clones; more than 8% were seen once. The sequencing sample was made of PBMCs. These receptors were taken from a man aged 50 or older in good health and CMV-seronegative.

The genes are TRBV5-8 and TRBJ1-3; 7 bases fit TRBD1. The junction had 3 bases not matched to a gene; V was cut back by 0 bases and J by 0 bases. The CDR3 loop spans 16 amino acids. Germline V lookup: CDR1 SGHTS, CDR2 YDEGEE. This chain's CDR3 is CASSLGGGVSGNTIYF. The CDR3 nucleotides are TGTGCCAGCAGCTTGGGAGGGGGCGTCTCTGGAAACACCATATATTTT.

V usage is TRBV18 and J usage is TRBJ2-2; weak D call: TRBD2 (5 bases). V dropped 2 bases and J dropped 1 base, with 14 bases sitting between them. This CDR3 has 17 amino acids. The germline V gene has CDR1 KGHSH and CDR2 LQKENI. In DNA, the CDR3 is TGTGCCAGCTCACCATTGGGTCTAGGACTGAACACCGGGGAGCTGTTTTTT. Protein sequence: CASSPLGLGLNTGELFF.

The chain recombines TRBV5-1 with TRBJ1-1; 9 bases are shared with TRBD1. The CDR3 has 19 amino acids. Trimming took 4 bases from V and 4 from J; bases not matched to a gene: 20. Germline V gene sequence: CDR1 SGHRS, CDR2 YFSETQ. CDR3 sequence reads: CASSPGVGTGLLSATEAFF. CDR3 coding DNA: TGCGCCAGCAGCCCCGGAGTCGGGACAGGGCTCCTCTCAGCCACTGAAGCTTTCTTT.

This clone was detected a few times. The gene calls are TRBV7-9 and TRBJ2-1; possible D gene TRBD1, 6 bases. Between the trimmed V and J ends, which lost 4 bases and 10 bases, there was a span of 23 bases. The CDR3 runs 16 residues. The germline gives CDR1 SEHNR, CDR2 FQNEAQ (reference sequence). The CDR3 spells CASSSFRTVFSEEQFF. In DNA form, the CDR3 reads TGTGCCAGCAGCTCCTTTCGGACAGTTTTTAGTGAAGAGCAGTTCTTC. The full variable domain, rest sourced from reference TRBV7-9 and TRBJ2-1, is DTGVSQNPRHKITKRGQNVTFRCDPISEHNRLYWYRQTLGQGPEFLTYFQNEAQLEKSRLLSDRFSAERPKGSFSTLEIQRTEQGDSAMYLCASSSFRTVFSEEQFFGPGTRLTVL.

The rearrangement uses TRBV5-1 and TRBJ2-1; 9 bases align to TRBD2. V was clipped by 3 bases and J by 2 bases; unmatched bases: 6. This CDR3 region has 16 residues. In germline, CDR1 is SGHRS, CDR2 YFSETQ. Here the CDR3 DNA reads TGCGCCAGCAGCTGGAATCTAGCGGGGCCCTACAATGAGCAGTTCTTC. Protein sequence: CASSWNLAGPYNEQFF. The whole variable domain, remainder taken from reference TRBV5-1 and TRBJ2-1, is KAGVTQTPRYLIKTRGQQVTLSCSPISGHRSVSWYQQTPGQGLQFLFEYFSETQRNKGNFPGRFSGRQFSNSRSEMNVSTLELGDSALYLCASSWNLAGPYNEQFFGPGTRLTVL.

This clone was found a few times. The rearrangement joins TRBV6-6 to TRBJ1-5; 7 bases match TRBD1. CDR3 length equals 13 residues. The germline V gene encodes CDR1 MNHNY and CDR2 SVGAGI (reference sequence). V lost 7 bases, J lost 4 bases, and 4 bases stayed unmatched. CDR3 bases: TGTGCCAGCAAAATGACAGGGAATCAGCCCCAGCATTTT. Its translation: CASKMTGNQPQHF.

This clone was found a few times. CDR3: CASKRGQGESKQFF. The CDR3 nucleotides read TGTGCCAGTAAAAGGGGCCAGGGGGAATCTAAGCAGTTCTTC. This chain links TRBV19 with TRBJ2-1; TRBD1 aligns across 7 bases. Germline CDR1 LNHDA, CDR2 SQIVND (reference sequence). V was clipped by 7 bases and J by 11 bases; unmatched bases: 14. This CDR3 comprises 14 residues.

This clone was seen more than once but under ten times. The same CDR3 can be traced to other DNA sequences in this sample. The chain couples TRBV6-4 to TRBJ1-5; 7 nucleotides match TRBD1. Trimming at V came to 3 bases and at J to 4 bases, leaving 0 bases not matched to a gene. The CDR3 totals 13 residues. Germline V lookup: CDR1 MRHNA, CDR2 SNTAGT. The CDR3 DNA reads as TGTGCCAGCAGTGAACAGGGGAATCAGCCCCAGCATTTT. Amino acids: CASSEQGNQPQHF.

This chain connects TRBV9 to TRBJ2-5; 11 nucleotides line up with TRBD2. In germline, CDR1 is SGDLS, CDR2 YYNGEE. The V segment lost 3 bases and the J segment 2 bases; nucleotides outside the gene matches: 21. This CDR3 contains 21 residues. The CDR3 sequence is CASSARDRQNSGRAKQETQYF. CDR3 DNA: TGTGCCAGCAGCGCCCGGGACAGGCAAAATAGCGGGAGGGCTAAACAAGAGACCCAGTACTTC.

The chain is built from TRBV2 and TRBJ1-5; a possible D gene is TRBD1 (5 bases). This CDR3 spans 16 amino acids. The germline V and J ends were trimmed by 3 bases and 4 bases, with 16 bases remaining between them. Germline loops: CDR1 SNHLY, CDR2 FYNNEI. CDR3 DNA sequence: TGTGCCAGCAGTGAGTCAGGTAGGCGGACAAATCAGCCCCAGCATTTT. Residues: CASSESGRRTNQPQHF. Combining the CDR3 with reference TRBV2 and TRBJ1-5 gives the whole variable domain EPEVTQTPSHQVTQMGQEVILRCVPISNHLYFYWYRQILGQKVEFLVSFYNNEISEKSEIFDDQFSVERPDGSNFTLKIRSTKLEDSAMYFCASSESGRRTNQPQHFGDGTRLSIL.

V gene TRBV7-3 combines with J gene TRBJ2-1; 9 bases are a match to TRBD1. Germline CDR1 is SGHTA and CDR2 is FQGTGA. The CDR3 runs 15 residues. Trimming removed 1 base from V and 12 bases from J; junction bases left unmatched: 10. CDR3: CASSLIGDRASGQFF. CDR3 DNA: TGTGCCAGCAGCTTAATAGGGGACAGGGCCTCGGGGCAGTTCTTC. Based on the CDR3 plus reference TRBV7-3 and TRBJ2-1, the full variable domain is GAGVSQTPSNKVTEKGKYVELRCDPISGHTALYWYRQSLGQGPEFLIYFQGTGAADDSGLPNDRFFAVRPEGSVSTLKIQRTERGDSAVYLCASSLIGDRASGQFFGPGTRLTVL.

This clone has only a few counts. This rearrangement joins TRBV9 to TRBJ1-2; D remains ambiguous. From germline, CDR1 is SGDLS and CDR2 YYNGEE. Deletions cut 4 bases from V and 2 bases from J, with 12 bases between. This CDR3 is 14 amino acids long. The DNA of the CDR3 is TGTGCCAGCAGCTCCATGACATCGAACTATGGCTACACCTTC. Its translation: CASSSMTSNYGYTF.

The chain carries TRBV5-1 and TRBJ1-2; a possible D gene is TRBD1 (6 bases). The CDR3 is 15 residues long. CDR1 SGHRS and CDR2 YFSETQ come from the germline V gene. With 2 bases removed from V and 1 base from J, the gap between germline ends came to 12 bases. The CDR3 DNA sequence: TGCGCCAGCAGCTTAGTTTCAGGGGTTAACTATGGCTACACCTTC. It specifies CASSLVSGVNYGYTF.

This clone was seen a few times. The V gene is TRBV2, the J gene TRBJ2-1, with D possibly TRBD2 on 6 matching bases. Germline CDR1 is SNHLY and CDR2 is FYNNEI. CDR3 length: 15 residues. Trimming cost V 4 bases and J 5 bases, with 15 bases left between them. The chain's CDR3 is CASSVPGTGHNEQFF. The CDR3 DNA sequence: TGTGCCAGCAGTGTCCCTGGGACTGGGCACAATGAGCAGTTCTTC.

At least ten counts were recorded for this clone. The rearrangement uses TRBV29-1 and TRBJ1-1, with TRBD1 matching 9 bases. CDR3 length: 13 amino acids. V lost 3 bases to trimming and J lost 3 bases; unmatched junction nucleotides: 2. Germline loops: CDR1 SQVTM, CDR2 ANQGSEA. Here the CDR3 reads CSVEDRGYTEAFF. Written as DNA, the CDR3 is TGCAGCGTTGAGGACAGGGGTTACACTGAAGCTTTCTTT. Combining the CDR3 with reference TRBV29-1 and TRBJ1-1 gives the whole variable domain SAVISQKPSRDICQRGTSLTIQCQVDSQVTMMFWYRQQPGQSLTLIATANQGSEATYESGFVIDKFPISRPNLTFSTLTVSNMSPEDSSIYLCSVEDRGYTEAFFGQGTRLTVV.

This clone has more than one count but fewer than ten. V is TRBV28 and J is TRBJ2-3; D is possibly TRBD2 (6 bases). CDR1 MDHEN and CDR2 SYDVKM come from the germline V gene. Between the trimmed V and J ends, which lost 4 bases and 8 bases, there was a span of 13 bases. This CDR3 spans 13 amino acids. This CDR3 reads CASSSPGLPTQYF. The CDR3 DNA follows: TGTGCCAGCAGTTCCCCGGGACTGCCTACGCAGTATTTT.

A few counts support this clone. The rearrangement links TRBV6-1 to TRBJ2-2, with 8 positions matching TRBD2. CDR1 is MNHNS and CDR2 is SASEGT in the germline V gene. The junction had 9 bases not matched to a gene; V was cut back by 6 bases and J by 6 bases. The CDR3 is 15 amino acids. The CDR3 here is CASSPEGLVPGELFF. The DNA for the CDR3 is TGTGCCAGCAGCCCCGAGGGACTAGTTCCCGGGGAGCTGTTTTTT.

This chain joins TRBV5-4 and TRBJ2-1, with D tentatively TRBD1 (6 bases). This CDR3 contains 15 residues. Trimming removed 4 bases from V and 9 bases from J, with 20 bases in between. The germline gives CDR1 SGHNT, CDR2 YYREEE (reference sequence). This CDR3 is CASSVQGTNSGEQFF. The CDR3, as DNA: TGTGCCAGCAGCGTACAGGGAACCAATTCGGGTGAGCAGTTCTTC.

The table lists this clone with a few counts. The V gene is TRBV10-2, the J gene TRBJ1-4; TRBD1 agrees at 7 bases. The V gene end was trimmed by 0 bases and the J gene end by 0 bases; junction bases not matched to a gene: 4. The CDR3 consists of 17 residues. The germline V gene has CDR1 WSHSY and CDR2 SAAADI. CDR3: CASSESRDSATNEKLFF. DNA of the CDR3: TGCGCCAGCAGTGAGTCTAGGGACAGCGCAACTAATGAAAAACTGTTTTTT.

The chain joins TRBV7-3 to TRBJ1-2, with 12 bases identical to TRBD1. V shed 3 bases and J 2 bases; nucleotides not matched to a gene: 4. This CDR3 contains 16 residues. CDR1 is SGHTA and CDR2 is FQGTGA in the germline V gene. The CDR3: CASSLTGTGGNYGYTF. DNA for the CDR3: TGTGCCAGCAGCTTGACGGGGACAGGGGGCAACTATGGCTACACCTTC.

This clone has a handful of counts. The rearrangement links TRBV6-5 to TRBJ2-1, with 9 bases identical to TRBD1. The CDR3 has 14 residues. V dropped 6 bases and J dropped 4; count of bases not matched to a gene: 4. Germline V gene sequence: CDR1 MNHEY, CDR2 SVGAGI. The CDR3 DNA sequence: TGTGCCAGCAGACCGGGACAGGGATACAATGAGCAGTTCTTC. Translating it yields CASRPGQGYNEQFF.

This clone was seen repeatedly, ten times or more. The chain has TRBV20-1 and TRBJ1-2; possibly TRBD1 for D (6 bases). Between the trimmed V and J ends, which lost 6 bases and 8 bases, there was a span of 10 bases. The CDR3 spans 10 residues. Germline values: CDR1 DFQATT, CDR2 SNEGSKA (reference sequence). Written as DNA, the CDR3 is TGCAGTGCAAGACAGGCGGGCTACACCTTC. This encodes CSARQAGYTF.

CDR3 amino acids: CASSPRDRGNQPQHF. The CDR3 nucleotides are TGTGCCAGCAGCCCCAGGGACAGGGGCAATCAGCCCCAGCATTTT. This chain links TRBV25-1 with TRBJ1-5; 9 nucleotides line up with TRBD1. Germline V lookup: CDR1 MGHDK, CDR2 SYGVNS. The CDR3 has 15 residues. V shed 6 bases, J shed 2 bases, and the junction held 5 bases outside the gene matches.

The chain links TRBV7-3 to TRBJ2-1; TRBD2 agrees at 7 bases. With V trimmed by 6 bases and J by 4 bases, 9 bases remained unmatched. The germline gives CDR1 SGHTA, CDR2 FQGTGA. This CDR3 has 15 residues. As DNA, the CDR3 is TGTGCCAGCAGTTCGACCGGGACTACTTACAATGAGCAGTTCTTC. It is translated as CASSSTGTTYNEQFF.

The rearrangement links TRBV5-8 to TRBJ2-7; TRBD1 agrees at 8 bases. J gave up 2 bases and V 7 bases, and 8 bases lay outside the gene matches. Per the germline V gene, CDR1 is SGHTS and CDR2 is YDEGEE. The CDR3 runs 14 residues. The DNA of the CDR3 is TGTGCCAGCTTACGGACAGGGATCACCTACGAGCAGTACTTC. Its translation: CASLRTGITYEQYF. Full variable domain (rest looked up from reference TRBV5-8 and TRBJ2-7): EAGVTQSPTHLIKTRGQQATLRCSPISGHTSVYWYQQALGLGLQFLLWYDEGEERNRGNFPPRFSGRQFPNYSSELNVNALELEDSALYLCASLRTGITYEQYFGPGTRLTVT.

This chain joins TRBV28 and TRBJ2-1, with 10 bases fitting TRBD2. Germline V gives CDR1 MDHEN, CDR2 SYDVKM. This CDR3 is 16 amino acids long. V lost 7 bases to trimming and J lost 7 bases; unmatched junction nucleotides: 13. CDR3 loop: CASTLRGLAGDNEQFF. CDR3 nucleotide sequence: TGTGCCAGCACCCTTCGGGGGCTAGCGGGAGATAATGAGCAGTTCTTC.

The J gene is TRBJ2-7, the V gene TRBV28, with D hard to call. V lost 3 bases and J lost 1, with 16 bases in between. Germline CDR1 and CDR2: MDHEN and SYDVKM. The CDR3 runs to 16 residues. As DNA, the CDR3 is TGTGCCAGCAGTTTCACGTTGGCATCCCTTTCCTACGAGCAGTACTTC. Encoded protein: CASSFTLASLSYEQYF.

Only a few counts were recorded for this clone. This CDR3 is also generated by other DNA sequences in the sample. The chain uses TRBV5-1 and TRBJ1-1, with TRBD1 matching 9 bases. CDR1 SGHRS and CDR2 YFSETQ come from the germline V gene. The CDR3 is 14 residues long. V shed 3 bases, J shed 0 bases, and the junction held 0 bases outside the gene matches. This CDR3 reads CASSWDRVNTEAFF. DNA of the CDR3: TGCGCCAGCAGCTGGGACAGGGTGAACACTGAAGCTTTCTTT.